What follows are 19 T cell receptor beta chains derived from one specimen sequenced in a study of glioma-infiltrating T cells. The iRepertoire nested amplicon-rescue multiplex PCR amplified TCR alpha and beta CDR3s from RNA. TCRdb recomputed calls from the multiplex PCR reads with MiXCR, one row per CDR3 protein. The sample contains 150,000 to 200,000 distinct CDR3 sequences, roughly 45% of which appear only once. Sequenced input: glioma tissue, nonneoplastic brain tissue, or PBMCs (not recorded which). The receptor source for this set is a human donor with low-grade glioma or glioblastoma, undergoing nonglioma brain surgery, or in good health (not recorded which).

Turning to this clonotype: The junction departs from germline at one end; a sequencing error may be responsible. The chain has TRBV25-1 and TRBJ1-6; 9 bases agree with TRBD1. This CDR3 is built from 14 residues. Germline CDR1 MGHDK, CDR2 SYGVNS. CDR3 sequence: CASLGGTGNSPLHF. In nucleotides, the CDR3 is TGCGCCAGCCTGGGGGGGACAGGGAATTCACCCCTCCACTTT.

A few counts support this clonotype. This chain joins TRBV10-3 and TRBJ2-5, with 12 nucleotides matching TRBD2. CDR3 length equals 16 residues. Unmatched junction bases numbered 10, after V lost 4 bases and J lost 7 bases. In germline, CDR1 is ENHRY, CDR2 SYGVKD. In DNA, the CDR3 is TGTGCCATCAGTGTTCCTGAGGGACTAGCGGGCGGGACCCAGTACTTC. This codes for CAISVPEGLAGGTQYF.

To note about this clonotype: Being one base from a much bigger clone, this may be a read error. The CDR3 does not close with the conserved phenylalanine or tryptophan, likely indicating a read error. CDR3 sequence: CASSFVGSGYEQYL. The CDR3 nucleotides read TGTGCCAGCAGTTTTGTCGGGAGTGGCTACGAGCAGTACTTA. V is TRBV28 and J is TRBJ2-7, with D perhaps TRBD2 (6 bases). Trimming removed 3 bases from V and 3 bases from J, with 12 bases in between. Germline values: CDR1 MDHEN, CDR2 SYDVKM. The CDR3 totals 14 residues.

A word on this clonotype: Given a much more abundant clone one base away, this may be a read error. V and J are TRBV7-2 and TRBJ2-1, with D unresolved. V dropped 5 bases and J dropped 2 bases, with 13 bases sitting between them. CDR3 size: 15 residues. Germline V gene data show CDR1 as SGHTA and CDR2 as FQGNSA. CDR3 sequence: CASSAGDPAYNEQFF. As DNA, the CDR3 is TGTGCCAGCAGCGCTGGAGACCCCGCCTACAATGAGCAGTTCTTC.

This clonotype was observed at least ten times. CDR3 residues: CASSSGGGVDTQYF. CDR3 coding DNA: TGTGCCAGCAGTTCTGGAGGGGGTGTCGATACGCAGTATTTT. The J gene is TRBJ2-3, the V gene TRBV28, with D possibly called TRBD1 or TRBD2 (6 bases each). Trimming left V 4 bases short and J 6 bases short, with 14 bases between. The CDR3 covers 14 residues. CDR1 and CDR2 from the germline V gene are MDHEN and SYDVKM.

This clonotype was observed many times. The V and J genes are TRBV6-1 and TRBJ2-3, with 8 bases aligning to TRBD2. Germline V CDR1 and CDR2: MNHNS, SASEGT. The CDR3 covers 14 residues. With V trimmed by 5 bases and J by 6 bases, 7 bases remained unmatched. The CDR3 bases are TGTGCCAGCAGTCCCCTCACTAGCGGCGATACGCAGTATTTT. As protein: CASSPLTSGDTQYF.

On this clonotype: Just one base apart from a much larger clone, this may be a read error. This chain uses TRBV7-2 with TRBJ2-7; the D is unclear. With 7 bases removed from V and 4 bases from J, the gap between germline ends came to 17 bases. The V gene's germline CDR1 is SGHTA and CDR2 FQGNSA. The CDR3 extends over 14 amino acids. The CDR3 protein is CASIVSTTVYEQYF. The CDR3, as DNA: TGTGCCAGCATCGTTTCCACTACAGTGTACGAGCAGTACTTC. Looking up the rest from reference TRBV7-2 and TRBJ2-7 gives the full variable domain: GAGVSQSPSNKVTEKGKDVELRCDPISGHTALYWYRQSLGQGLEFLIYFQGNSAPDKSGLPSDRFSAERTGGSVSTLTIQRTQQEDSAVYLCASIVSTTVYEQYFGPGTRLTVT.

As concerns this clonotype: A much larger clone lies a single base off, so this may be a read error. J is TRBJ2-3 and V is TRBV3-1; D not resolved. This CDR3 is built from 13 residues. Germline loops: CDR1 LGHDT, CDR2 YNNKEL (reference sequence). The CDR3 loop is CASRQGLGDTQYF. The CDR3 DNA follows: TGTGCCAGCAGACAAGGCTTGGGGGATACGCAGTATTTT.

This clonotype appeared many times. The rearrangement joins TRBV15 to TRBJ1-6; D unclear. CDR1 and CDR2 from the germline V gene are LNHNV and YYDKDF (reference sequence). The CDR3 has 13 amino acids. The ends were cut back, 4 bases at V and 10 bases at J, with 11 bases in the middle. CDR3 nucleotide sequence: TGTGCCACCAGCAAGGTAGTGGGATCACCCCTCCACTTT. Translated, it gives CATSKVVGSPLHF. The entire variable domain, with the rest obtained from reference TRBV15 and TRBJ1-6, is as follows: DAMVIQNPRYQVTQFGKPVTLSCSQTLNHNVMYWYQQKSSQAPKLLFHYYDKDFNNEADTPDNFQSRRPNTSFCFLDIRSPGLGDTAMYLCATSKVVGSPLHFGNGTRLTVT.

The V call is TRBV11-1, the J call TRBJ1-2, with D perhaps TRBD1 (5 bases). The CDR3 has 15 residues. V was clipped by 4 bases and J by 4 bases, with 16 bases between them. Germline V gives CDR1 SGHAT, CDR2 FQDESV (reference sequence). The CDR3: CASSSGGIWGYGYTF. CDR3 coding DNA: TGTGCCAGCAGCTCCGGGGGGATTTGGGGCTATGGCTACACCTTC. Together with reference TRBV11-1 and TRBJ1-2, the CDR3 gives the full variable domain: EAEVAQSPRYKITEKSQAVAFWCDPISGHATLYWYRQILGQGPELLVQFQDESVVDDSQLPKDRFSAERLKGVDSTLKIQPAELGDSAMYLCASSSGGIWGYGYTFGSGTRLTVV.

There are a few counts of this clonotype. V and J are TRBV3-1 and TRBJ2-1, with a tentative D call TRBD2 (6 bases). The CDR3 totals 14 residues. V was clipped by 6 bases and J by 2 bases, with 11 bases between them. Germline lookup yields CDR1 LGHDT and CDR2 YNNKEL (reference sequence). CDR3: CASRKTGAYNEQFF. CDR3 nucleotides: TGTGCCAGCAGAAAAACGGGAGCCTACAATGAGCAGTTCTTC.

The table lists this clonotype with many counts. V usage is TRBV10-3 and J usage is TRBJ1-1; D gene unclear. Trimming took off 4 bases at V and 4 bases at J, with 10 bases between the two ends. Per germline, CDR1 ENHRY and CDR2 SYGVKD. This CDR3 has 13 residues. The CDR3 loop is CAISVSRGTEAFF. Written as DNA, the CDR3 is TGTGCCATCAGTGTCTCCCGGGGCACTGAAGCTTTCTTT.

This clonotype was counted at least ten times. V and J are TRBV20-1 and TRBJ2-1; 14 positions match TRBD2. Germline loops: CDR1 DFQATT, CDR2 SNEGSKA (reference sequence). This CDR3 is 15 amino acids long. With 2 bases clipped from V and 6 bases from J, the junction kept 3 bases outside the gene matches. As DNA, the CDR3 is TGCAGTGCTAGACGACTAGCGGGAGGGCGCAATGAGCAGTTCTTC. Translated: CSARRLAGGRNEQFF.

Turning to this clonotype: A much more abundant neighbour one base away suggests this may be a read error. CDR3 sequence reads: CACSSTTNEQFF. In DNA, the CDR3 is TGTGCCTGCAGCTCAACCACGAATGAGCAGTTCTTC. This chain uses TRBV7-2 with TRBJ2-1; D is uncertain. This CDR3 is built from 12 residues. CDR1 and CDR2 from the germline V gene are SGHTA and FQGNSA.

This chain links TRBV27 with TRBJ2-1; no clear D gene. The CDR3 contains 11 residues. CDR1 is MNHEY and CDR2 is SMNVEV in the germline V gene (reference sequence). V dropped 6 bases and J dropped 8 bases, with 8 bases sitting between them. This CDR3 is CASSFGYEQFF. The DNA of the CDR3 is TGTGCCAGCAGCTTTGGCTATGAGCAGTTCTTC.

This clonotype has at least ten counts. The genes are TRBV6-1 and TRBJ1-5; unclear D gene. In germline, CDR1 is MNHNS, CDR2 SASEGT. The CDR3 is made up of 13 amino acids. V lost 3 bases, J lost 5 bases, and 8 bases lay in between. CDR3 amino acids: CASSELGYQPQHF. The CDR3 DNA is TGTGCCAGCAGTGAGTTGGGCTATCAGCCCCAGCATTTT.

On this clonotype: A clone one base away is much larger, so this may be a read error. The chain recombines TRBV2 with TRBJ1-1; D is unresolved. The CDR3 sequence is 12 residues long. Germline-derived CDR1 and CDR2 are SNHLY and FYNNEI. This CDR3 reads CASRRLTGEALF. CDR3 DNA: TGTGCCAGCAGACGACTGACGGGAGAAGCTTTATTT.

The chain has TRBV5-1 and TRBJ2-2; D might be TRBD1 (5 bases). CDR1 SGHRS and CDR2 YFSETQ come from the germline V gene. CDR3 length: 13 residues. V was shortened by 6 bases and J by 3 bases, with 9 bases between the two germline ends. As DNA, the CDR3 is TGCGCCAGCAACACAGGCTACACCGGGGAGCTGTTTTTT. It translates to CASNTGYTGELFF.

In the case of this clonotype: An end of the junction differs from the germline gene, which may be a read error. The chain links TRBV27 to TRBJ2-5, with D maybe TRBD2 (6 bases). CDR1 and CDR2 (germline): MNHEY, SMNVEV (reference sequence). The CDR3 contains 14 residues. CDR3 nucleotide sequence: TGTGCCAGCTCCCCCAGAGGGAGGAGGGAGATCCAGTACTTC. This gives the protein CASSPRGRREIQYF.